The present TCR beta chain was sequenced within a study of shared clonotypes between healthy human individuals. In the study overall: Three plates each covered CD4 naive and memory; CD8 naive two, CD8 memory one.

None of the donors, who were healthy HIV-negative adults, had recently had acute infections or vaccinations. The assay was immunoSEQ multiplex PCR, and TCRdb's table has in-frame clones only and misses some. The sample lists around 1,000,000 clones; approximately 75% were seen once. General study points: Four donors shared roughly 5% of their naive CD4 clonotypes.

To note about this clone: The antigen remains undetermined.

The CDR3 runs to 15 residues. The germline gives CDR1 MNHNS, CDR2 SASEGT. The V end lost 1 base, the J end lost 6 bases, and 14 bases lay between the germline ends. Source material: memory CD4+ T cells from PBMCs. Subset described: CD45RA-negative fraction. The V gene is TRBV6-1, the J gene TRBJ2-3; a possible D gene is TRBD2 (5 bases). This TCR was recovered from a man between 18 and 35 years old in good health. Some clones in this sample may be carry-over from other donors' samples. The CDR3 loop is CASSEGPIAKDTQYF. The CDR3, as DNA: TGTGCCAGCAGTGAAGGGCCTATAGCGAAGGATACGCAGTATTTT.